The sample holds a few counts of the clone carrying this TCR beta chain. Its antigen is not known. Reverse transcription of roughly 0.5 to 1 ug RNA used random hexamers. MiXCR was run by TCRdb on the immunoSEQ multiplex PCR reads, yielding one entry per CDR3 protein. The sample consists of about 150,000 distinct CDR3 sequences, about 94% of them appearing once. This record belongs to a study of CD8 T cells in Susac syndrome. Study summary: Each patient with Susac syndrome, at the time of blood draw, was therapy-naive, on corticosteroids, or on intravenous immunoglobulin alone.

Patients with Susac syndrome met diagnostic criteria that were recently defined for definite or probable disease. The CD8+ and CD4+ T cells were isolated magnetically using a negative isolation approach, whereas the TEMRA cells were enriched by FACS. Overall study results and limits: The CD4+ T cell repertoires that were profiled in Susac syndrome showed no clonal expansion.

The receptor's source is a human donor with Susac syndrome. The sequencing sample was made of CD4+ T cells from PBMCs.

CDR3 amino acids: CASSVTGNYGYTF. The CDR3 nucleotides read TGTGCCAGCAGTGTGACAGGCAATTATGGCTACACCTTC. The chain employs TRBV7-9 and TRBJ1-2; tentative D call: TRBD1 (6 bases). The V end was cut by 6 bases, the J end by 5 bases, with 13 bases between. CDR3 length: 13 residues. Germline loops: CDR1 SEHNR, CDR2 FQNEAQ (reference sequence).